This is a list of T cell receptor beta chains from one sample in a study of blood T cell repertoires in COVID-19. Sequenced by immunoSEQ multiplex PCR; TCRdb stores in-frame clones only, minus some. The sample contains some 220,000 clones, around 80% of which appear only once. Sequenced sample: peripheral blood. All receptors come from a man aged 50 to 59 with active or convalescent COVID-19. Both conserved end residues are part of each CDR3. Fields, in order: clone size, J gene, V gene, D gene, CDR3 DNA, CDR3 protein. A D gene is named only where the DNA matches it firmly. Clone size is shown for a subset of rows, as once, few, many or a class of expanded clone.

- | TRBJ1-2 | TRBV27 | - | TGTGCCAGCAGTCCCTGGACGGGATTTCTATATGGCTACACCTTC | CASSPWTGFLYGYTF
few | TRBJ1-6 | TRBV7-8 | - | TGTGCCAGCAGCTTAGGACCCCTTTTCAGGGATAATTCACCCCTCCACTTT | CASSLGPLFRDNSPLHF
- | TRBJ1-5 | TRBV6-5 | TRBD1 | TGTGCCAGCAGTTCGACAGGGAGTAAGCCCCAGCATTTT | CASSSTGSKPQHF
once | TRBJ1-5 | TRBV7-8 | TRBD1 | TGTGCCAGCAGCTTAGCCTCCGGGACAGGGATTGATCAGCCCCAGCATTTT | CASSLASGTGIDQPQHF
- | TRBJ1-2 | TRBV3-1/TRBV3-2 | - | TGTGCCAGCAGCCAAGTTATTGCGGGTGGCTACACCTTC | CASSQVIAGGYTF
once | TRBJ2-5 | TRBV28 | - | TGTGCCAGCACAATCTCGGGTAAAGAGACCCAGTACTTC | CASTISGKETQYF
- | TRBJ1-5 | TRBV7-8 | - | TGTGCCAGCAGCTTAGAGGGGCCCTATAGCAATCAGCCCCAGCATTTT | CASSLEGPYSNQPQHF
- | TRBJ1-2 | TRBV27 | - | TGTGCCAGCAGTCCGTCGGGAGTCTATGGCTACACCTTC | CASSPSGVYGYTF
- | TRBJ2-3 | TRBV7-2 | - | TGTGCCAGCAGCTTAGCGCAGGGAGGAGATACGCAGTATTTT | CASSLAQGGDTQYF
- | TRBJ2-4 | TRBV27 | TRBD1 | TGTGCCAGCAGTTTATCGGGGCTGAACAGGGGGGCCAAAAACATTCAGTACTTC | CASSLSGLNRGAKNIQYF
once | TRBJ2-5 | TRBV6-2/TRBV6-3 | TRBD2 | TGTGCCAGCAGGCCTAGCGGTCTCCCGGAGGCCCAGTACTTC | CASRPSGLPEAQYF
once | TRBJ1-5 | TRBV18 | TRBD1 | TGTGCCAGCTCACCGACAGGGGGGGATCAGCCCCAGCATTTT | CASSPTGGDQPQHF
- | TRBJ2-3 | TRBV28 | TRBD2 | TGTGCCAGCAATATCCAACTAGGGACTAGCGGTTCCACAGATACGCAGTATTTT | CASNIQLGTSGSTDTQYF
- | TRBJ2-1 | TRBV3-1/TRBV3-2 | TRBD2 | TGTGCCAGCAGCCAAGAAGCTAGCGGGACCCCGGGGTACAATGAGCAGTTCTTC | CASSQEASGTPGYNEQFF
- | TRBJ1-6 | TRBV4-2 | TRBD1 | TGTGCCAGCAGCCAAGATTTTCGGACAGGGTATAATTCACCCCTCCACTTT | CASSQDFRTGYNSPLHF
- | TRBJ1-6 | TRBV27 | - | TGTGCCAGCCTTCCGGGGGGGTCCGATTCACCCCTCCACTTT | CASLPGGSDSPLHF
few | TRBJ1-1 | TRBV4-1 | TRBD1 | TGCGCCAGCAGCCAAGTCGGGAGGGGGCGTGCGGGAGCTTTCTTT | CASSQVGRGRAGAFF
- | TRBJ2-2 | TRBV9 | TRBD2 | TGTGCCAGCAGCGCCCAGAAGAAGGGACTAGCGGGAGATAGCCCCGGGGAGCTGTTTTTT | CASSAQKKGLAGDSPGELFF
few | TRBJ1-3 | TRBV18 | - | TGTGCCAGCTCAAACCCCGGTATCTCTGGAAACACCATATATTTT | CASSNPGISGNTIYF
- | TRBJ2-3 | TRBV11-2 | - | TGTGCCAGCAGCTTAGAAGGCGGGGCCGGCACAGATACGCAGTATTTT | CASSLEGGAGTDTQYF
- | TRBJ2-1 | TRBV7-2 | TRBD2 | TGTGCCAGCAGCTTAGCCGGCTTGGGAGGGTACAATGAGCAGTTCTTC | CASSLAGLGGYNEQFF
once | TRBJ2-3 | TRBV28 | TRBD1 | TGTGCCAGCAGTGCCGGACAGGACGGGGCAGATACGCAGTATTTT | CASSAGQDGADTQYF
- | TRBJ2-1 | TRBV24-1 | TRBD2 | TGTGCCACCACCCTAGCGGAGCAGTACAATGAGCAGTTCTTC | CATTLAEQYNEQFF
- | TRBJ2-2 | TRBV18 | TRBD1 | TGTGCCAGCTCGTTCAGACAGGGTCGTGACACCGGGGAGCTGTTTTTT | CASSFRQGRDTGELFF
- | TRBJ2-7 | TRBV6-2/TRBV6-3 | TRBD2 | TGTGCCAGCAGTTACTCGTATAGCGGGCCCTTCTCCTACGAGCAGTACTTC | CASSYSYSGPFSYEQYF
- | TRBJ2-1 | TRBV5-4 | TRBD2 | TGTGCCAGCAGCCCCGGGACTAGCGGGAGATACAATGAGCAGTTCTTC | CASSPGTSGRYNEQFF
- | TRBJ2-7 | TRBV27 | TRBD2 | TGTGCCAGCAGGTCTAGCGGGAGTTACGAGCAGTACTTC | CASRSSGSYEQYF
- | TRBJ1-6 | TRBV10-3 | - | TGTGCCATCAGTCGAAACATACAGGGTTCGGGCGCACCCCTCCACTTT | CAISRNIQGSGAPLHF
- | TRBJ1-4 | TRBV15 | TRBD1 | TGTGCCACCAGCAATACAGGGGATTTTGATGAAAAACTGTTTTTT | CATSNTGDFDEKLFF
few | TRBJ1-3 | TRBV7-2 | TRBD1 | TGTGCCAGCAGCTTCAGGACAGGGGGCGTTTTTGGAAACACCATATATTTT | CASSFRTGGVFGNTIYF
- | TRBJ2-1 | TRBV6-4 | TRBD1 | TGTGCCAGCAGTGCAACCCAGGGGGTATATTACAATGAGCAGTTCTTC | CASSATQGVYYNEQFF
- | TRBJ2-5 | TRBV5-1 | TRBD2 | TGCGCCAGCAGCTTTGGTAGCGGGTCCTGGGAGACCCAGTACTTC | CASSFGSGSWETQYF
once | TRBJ1-4 | TRBV6-5 | - | TGTGCCAGCAGTTACTCGGGGGCAGCAACTAATGAAAAACTGTTTTTT | CASSYSGAATNEKLFF
- | TRBJ1-2 | TRBV5-1 | - | TGCGCCAGCAGCTTGGTGGGGAGCCATGGCTACACCTTC | CASSLVGSHGYTF
- | TRBJ1-4 | TRBV20-1 | - | TGCAGTGCTAGTTCGGGGTCTAATGAAAAACTGTTTTTT | CSASSGSNEKLFF
- | TRBJ1-2 | TRBV11-2 | - | TGTGCCAGCAGCGAGATGACAGTCTATGGCTACACCTTC | CASSEMTVYGYTF
- | TRBJ2-3 | TRBV5-1 | TRBD2 | TGCGCCAGCAGCCAAGGGAGCGGGGGGGCCACAGATACGCAGTATTTT | CASSQGSGGATDTQYF
- | TRBJ2-7 | TRBV11-3 | TRBD2 | TGTGCCAGCAGCTTAAGCGGGAGCTCCTACGAGCAGTACTTC | CASSLSGSSYEQYF
- | TRBJ1-1 | TRBV6-5 | - | TGTGCCAGCAGTTTACAACGGGGGTCCTTCACTGAAGCTTTCTTT | CASSLQRGSFTEAFF
- | TRBJ2-7 | TRBV3-1/TRBV3-2 | TRBD2 | TGTGCCAGCAGCCAAGGGCCTAGCGGTTCCTACGAGCAGTACTTC | CASSQGPSGSYEQYF
- | TRBJ2-3 | TRBV5-1 | TRBD2 | TGCGCCAGCAGCTTGGGACTAGCGGGGTACACAGATACGCAGTATTTT | CASSLGLAGYTDTQYF
once | TRBJ1-1 | TRBV4-1 | - | TGCGCCAGCAGCCAAGAAGCTGGGCGCACTGAAGCTTTCTTT | CASSQEAGRTEAFF
- | TRBJ1-1 | TRBV5-6 | - | TGTGCCAGCAGATTACTACTCGGCAGTCTTACGATGAACACTGAAGCTTTCTTT | CASRLLLGSLTMNTEAFF
- | TRBJ2-3 | TRBV12-3/TRBV12-4 | - | TGTGCCAGCAGTTTAGAACAGGCCCATACGCAGTATTTT | CASSLEQAHTQYF
- | TRBJ1-5 | TRBV2 | - | TGTGCCACCTCCTACACGGGGGATCAGCCCCAGCATTTT | CATSYTGDQPQHF
- | TRBJ2-7 | TRBV6-2/TRBV6-3 | TRBD1 | TGTGCCAGCAGTTCGGTCCCGGGACAGGGAATTTCCTACGAGCAGTACTTC | CASSSVPGQGISYEQYF
once | TRBJ1-3 | TRBV7-2 | - | TGTGCCAGCAGCTTAGCCCCCCCAGGTTCTGGAAACACCATATATTTT | CASSLAPPGSGNTIYF
- | TRBJ1-2 | TRBV4-3 | - | TGCGCCAGCAGCCTCTGGGGGGGGGCTCCTAACTATGGCTACACCTTC | CASSLWGGAPNYGYTF
- | TRBJ2-3 | TRBV5-6 | TRBD2 | TGTGCCAGCAGCTTGGAGCTAGCGGGAGCGACAGATACGCAGTATTTT | CASSLELAGATDTQYF
- | TRBJ2-4 | TRBV29-1 | TRBD1 | TGCAGCGTCGGACAGGGGGGGACGGCCAAAAACATTCAGTACTTC | CSVGQGGTAKNIQYF
- | TRBJ1-6 | TRBV14 | - | TGTGCCAGCCCGGCAGGGAATAACGATAATTCACCCCTCCACTTT | CASPAGNNDNSPLHF
- | TRBJ1-1 | TRBV5-1 | - | TGCGCCAGCAGCTTGAGCGTTGGGGGAGGGACTGAAGCTTTCTTT | CASSLSVGGGTEAFF